This note documents a single T cell receptor beta chain sequence. The antigen is undetermined. V lost 6 bases and J 2 bases, leaving 17 bases between the germline ends. CDR3 size: 16 residues. Germline V CDR1 and CDR2: MNHEY, SMNVEV (reference sequence). TCR beta CDR3 sequences were amplified from RNA transcripts. TCR CDR3 regions were first amplified by RT-PCR with HTBI primers. Via MiXCR, TCRdb re-called the multiplex PCR reads, giving one row per CDR3 protein. The sample contains 270,000 or so distinct CDR3 sequences, nearly 15% of which appear only once. Diagnosis of hyperthyroidism was new in patients aged 18 to 65, and its duration was under 2 months. Uncontrolled infection, other autoimmune disease, pregnancy and lactation each barred patients from inclusion. This entry comes from a study of T cells in Graves' hyperthyroidism and ophthalmopathy. Across the study: Peripheral blood samples were taken at initial diagnosis, prior to any treatment. Study-wide findings and caveats: Ophthalmopathy got predicted by the model a median roughly 6.4 months before its onset.

The V and J genes are TRBV27 and TRBJ1-3; D call uncertain. Source material: blood. This clonotype originated in a woman aged 45-65 years with Graves' hyperthyroidism that later progressed to Graves' ophthalmopathy. CDR3 in DNA: TGTGCCAGCAGCCCCCTAAGTGGGGTGGCTGGAAACACCATATATTTT. This translates into CASSPLSGVAGNTIYF.